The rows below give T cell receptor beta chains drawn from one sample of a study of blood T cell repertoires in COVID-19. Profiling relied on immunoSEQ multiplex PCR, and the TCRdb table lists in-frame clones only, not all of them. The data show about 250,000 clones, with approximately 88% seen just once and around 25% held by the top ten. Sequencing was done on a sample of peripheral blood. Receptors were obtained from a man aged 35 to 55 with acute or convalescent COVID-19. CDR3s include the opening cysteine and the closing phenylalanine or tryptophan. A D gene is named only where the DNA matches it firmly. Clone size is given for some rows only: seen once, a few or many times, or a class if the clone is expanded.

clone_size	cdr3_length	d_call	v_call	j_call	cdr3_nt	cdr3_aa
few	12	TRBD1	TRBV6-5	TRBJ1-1	TGTGCCAGCAGGAACCGGGACAGGGAAGCTTTCTTT	CASRNRDREAFF
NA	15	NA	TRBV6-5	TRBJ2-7	TGTGCCAGCAGTTCAATCGTAGGTAGCTTCTACGAGCAGTACTTC	CASSSIVGSFYEQYF
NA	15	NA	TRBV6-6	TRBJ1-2	TGTGCCAGCAGCCACGCCCAGGGGCAAAACTATGGCTACACCTTC	CASSHAQGQNYGYTF
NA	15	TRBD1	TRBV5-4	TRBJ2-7	TGTGCCAGCAGCTTGGAGGCAGGGGGCCCCTACGAGCAGTACTTC	CASSLEAGGPYEQYF
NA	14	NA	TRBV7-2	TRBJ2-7	TGTGCCAGCAGCTTAGATAGCGTGAACTACGAGCAGTACTTC	CASSLDSVNYEQYF
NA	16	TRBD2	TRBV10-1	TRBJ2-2	TGCGCCAGCAGTGACCGAGCGGGGTTGAACACCGGGGAGCTGTTTTTT	CASSDRAGLNTGELFF
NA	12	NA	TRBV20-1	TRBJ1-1	TGCAGTGCTAGTTGGGGGGAAACTGAAGCTTTCTTT	CSASWGETEAFF
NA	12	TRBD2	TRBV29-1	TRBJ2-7	TGCAGCGCAACTAGCGGGACAACCGAGCAGTACTTC	CSATSGTTEQYF
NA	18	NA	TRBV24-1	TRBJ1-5	TGTGCCACCAGTGATTCCCCCCGGACAGAAAATAGCAATCAGCCCCAGCATTTT	CATSDSPRTENSNQPQHF
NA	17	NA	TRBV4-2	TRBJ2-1	TGTGCCAGCAGCCAGGTTACCCCGGGAGAGGGATACAATGAGCAGTTCTTC	CASSQVTPGEGYNEQFF
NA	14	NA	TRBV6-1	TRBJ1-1	TGTGCCAGCAGTGAAGGCCCGGGGAACACTGAAGCTTTCTTT	CASSEGPGNTEAFF
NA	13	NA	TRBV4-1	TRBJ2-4	TGCGCCAGCAGCCAAGAAGCGAAAAACATTCAGTACTTC	CASSQEAKNIQYF
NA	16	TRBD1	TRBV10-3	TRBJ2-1	TGTGCCATCAGTCCTTACGGACAGGGTTCCTACAATGAGCAGTTCTTC	CAISPYGQGSYNEQFF
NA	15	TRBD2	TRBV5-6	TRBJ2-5	TGTGCCAGCAGCCCCATTTTCGCGGGAGATGAGACCCAGTACTTC	CASSPIFAGDETQYF
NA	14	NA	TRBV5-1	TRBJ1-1	TGCGCCAGCAGCTTATCACAGGGACGCACTGAAGCTTTCTTT	CASSLSQGRTEAFF
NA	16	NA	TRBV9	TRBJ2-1	TGTGCCAGCAGCGACCCGGAGGATAGGCAGAACAATGAGCAGTTCTTC	CASSDPEDRQNNEQFF
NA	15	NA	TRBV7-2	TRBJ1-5	TGTGCCAGCAGCTCTCGGGGGATAGGCAATCAGCCCCAGCATTTT	CASSSRGIGNQPQHF
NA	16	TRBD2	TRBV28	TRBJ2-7	TGTGCCAGCAGCCTCCTGGGGACTAGCGGACCCTGGGAGCAGTACTTC	CASSLLGTSGPWEQYF
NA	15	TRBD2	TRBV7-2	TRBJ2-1	TGTGCCAGCAACCCTGGACTAGCGGGAGATCGTGAGCAGTTCTTC	CASNPGLAGDREQFF
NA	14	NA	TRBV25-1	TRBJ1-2	TGTGCCAGCAGTGAATCAGGACAGCGAAGGGGCTACACCTTC	CASSESGQRRGYTF
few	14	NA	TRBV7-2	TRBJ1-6	TGTGCCAGCAGACCGGGACTGTTTAATTCACCCCTCCACTTT	CASRPGLFNSPLHF
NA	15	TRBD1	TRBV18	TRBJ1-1	TGTGCCAGCTCAAACATGGGACAGACGAACACTGAAGCTTTCTTT	CASSNMGQTNTEAFF
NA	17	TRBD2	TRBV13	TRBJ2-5	TGTGCCAGCAGCTTAAAGGCGAGCGGGAGGGCCAAAGAGACCCAGTACTTC	CASSLKASGRAKETQYF
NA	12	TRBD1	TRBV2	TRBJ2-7	TGTGCCAACACAGGGGGGACCTACGAGCAGTACTTC	CANTGGTYEQYF
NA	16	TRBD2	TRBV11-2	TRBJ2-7	TGTGCCAGCAGCTTAGATGGGACTAGCGATCACGGGGAGCAGTACTTC	CASSLDGTSDHGEQYF
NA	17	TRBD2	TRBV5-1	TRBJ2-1	TGCGCCAGCAGCGGGGGGGTCGGCGCGGTGAGCTACAATGAGCAGTTCTTC	CASSGGVGAVSYNEQFF
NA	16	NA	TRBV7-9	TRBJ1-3	TGTGCGAGCAGCTTTGGTACACCGGCGGGCCAAAACACCATATATTTT	CASSFGTPAGQNTIYF
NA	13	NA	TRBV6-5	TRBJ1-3	TGTGCCAGCACGGGGAACTCTGGAAACACCATATATTTT	CASTGNSGNTIYF
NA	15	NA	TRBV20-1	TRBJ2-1	TGCAGTGCTAGTCGTCCGGGAGCCCTATACAATGAGCAGTTCTTC	CSASRPGALYNEQFF
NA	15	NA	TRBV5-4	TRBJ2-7	TGTGCCAGCAGCTTGGAGGCTAGCAGAACCTACGAGCAGTACTTC	CASSLEASRTYEQYF
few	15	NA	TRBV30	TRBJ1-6	TGTGCCTGGAGTAAGGACAGCCCCTATAATTCACCCCTCCACTTT	CAWSKDSPYNSPLHF
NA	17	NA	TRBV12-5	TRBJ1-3	TGTGCTAGTGGTTTGGTACCAGGACAGAGGTCTGGAAACACCATATATTTT	CASGLVPGQRSGNTIYF
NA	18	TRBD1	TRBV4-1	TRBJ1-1	TGCGCCAGCAGCCCTCCTCAAGGGACAGCAAGGATGAACACTGAAGCTTTCTTT	CASSPPQGTARMNTEAFF
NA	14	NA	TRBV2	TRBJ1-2	TGTGCCAGCAGTGCCGGGATAGGTGGTGGTGGCTACACCTTC	CASSAGIGGGGYTF
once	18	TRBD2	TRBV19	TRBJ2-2	TGTGCCAGTAGTATTAGCGGACTAGCGGCCCAGAACACCGGGGAGCTGTTTTTT	CASSISGLAAQNTGELFF
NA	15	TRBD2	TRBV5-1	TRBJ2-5	TGCGCCAGCAGCTCAGCGGGAGGGCCTCGGAAGACCCAGTACTTC	CASSSAGGPRKTQYF
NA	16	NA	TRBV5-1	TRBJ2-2	TGCGCCAGCAGCTTGGGGTTAACAGGGAACACCGGGGAGCTGTTTTTT	CASSLGLTGNTGELFF
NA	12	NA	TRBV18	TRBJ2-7	TGTGCCAGCTCACCGAGTCTCTACGAGCAGTACTTC	CASSPSLYEQYF
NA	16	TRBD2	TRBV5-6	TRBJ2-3	TGTGCCAGCAGCTTGGGAGGCGGGAGCGGCACAGATACGCAGTATTTT	CASSLGGGSGTDTQYF
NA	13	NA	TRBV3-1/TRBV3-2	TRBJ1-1	TGTGCCAGCAGCCGTCCAGGGAACACTGAAGCTTTCTTT	CASSRPGNTEAFF
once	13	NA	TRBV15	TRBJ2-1	TGTGCCACCAGCACAACTTCGGGACTCATGCAGTTCTTC	CATSTTSGLMQFF
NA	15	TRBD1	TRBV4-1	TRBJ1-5	TGCGCCAGCAGCATTCGACAGGGTAGCAATCAGCCCCAGCATTTT	CASSIRQGSNQPQHF
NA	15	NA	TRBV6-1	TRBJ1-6	TGTGCCAGCAGTGACGTACAGCTCCTCAATTCACCCCTCCACTTT	CASSDVQLLNSPLHF
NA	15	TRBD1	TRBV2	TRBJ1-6	TGTGCCAGCCTATGGACAGGCGCAAATAATTCACCCCTCCACTTT	CASLWTGANNSPLHF